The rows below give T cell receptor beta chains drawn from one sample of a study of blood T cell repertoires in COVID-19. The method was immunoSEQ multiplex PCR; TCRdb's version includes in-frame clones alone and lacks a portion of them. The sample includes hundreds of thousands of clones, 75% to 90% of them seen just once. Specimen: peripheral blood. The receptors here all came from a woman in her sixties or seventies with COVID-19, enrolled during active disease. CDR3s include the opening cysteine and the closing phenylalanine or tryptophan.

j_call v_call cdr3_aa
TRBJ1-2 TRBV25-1 CASSEDSIGGYTF
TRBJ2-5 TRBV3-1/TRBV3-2 CASSQVRDRVRETQYF
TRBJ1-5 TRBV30 CAWSVHSNQPQHF
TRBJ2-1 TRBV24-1 CATSDSTSGGVSEQFF
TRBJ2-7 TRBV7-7 CASSPLAGESYEQYF
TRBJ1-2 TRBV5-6 CASTGGWHGYTF
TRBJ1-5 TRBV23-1 CAIPGQGCQPQHF
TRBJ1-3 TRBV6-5 CASSLQGAPGGNTIYF
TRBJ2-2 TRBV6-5 CASSTGVPNTGELFF
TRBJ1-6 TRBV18 CASSPSSGAPLHF
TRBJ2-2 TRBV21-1 CASTWGQGDTGELFF
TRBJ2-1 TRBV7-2 CASSPSPGTGYNEQFF
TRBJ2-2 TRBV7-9 CASSFGFTGELFF
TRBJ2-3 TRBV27 CASSKRGGSDTQYF
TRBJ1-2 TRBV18 CASSPDSILNYGYTF
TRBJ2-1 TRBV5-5 CASSLVGTGGWNEQFF
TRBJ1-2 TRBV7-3 CASSSGTGNGYTF
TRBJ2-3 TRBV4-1 CASSPGRRTSTDTQYF
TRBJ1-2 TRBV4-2 CASSQGSGGGYGYTF
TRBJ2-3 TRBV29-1 CSVGPFNSLQAQYF
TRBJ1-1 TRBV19 CAEDKNKNANTEAFF
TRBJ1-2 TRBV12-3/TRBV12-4 CASSLRQGRGYTF
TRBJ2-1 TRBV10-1 CASSAGMGLTSYNEQFF
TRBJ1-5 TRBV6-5 CASSQGSGNQPQHF
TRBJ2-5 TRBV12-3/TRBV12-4 CASSLERSGTQYF
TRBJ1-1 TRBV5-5 CASSRRVVLGQGDAFF
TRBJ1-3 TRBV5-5 CASSFRDTPGNTIYF
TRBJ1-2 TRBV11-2 CASSLDRDTGYTF
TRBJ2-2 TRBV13 CASSPGQANTGELFF
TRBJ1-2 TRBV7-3 CASSAMGQGANYGYTF
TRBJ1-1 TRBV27 CASSTWANTEAFF
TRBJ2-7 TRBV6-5 CASSYLGDSSYEQYF
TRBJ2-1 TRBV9 CASSLGPTPYNEQFF
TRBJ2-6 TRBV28 CASRESSGANVLTF
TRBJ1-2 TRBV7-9 CASSYVFELYTF
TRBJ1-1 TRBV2 CASSLQGANTEAFF
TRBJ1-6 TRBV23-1 CASSHLTGISSPLHF
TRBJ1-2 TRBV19 CASSIGTGGGYTF
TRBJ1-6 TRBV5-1 CASSLERQGMGYSPLHF
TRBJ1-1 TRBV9 CASSVTTNTEAFF
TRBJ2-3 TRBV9 CASSVDLGGDTQYF
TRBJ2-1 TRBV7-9 CASSPRTSGGAQVQFF
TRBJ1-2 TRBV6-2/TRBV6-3 CASSYSPKGTGNRDGYTF
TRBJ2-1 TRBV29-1 CSVEWTSGARMEQFF
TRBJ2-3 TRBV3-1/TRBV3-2 CASSPTGITDTQYF
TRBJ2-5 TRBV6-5 CASSSLGRVGETQYF
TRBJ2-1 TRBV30 CAWSWELGASNEQFF
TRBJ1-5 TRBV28 CASSLTGYQPQHF
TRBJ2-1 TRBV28 CASTVPGQGFKFF
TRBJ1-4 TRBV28 CASSFARDRFNEKLFF
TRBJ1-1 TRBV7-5 CARERQGPSRTEAFF
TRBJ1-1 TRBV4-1 CASSQMRHTEAFF
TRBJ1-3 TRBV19 CASMDRGPYSGNTIYF
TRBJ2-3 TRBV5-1 CASSSNTDTQYF
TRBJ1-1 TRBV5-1 CASSFGTVNTEAFF